The 26 T cell receptor beta chains below come from one sample, sequenced in a study of metastatic and nonmetastatic thyroid tumors. There were no patients who had received any treatment before thyroid surgery. TCRdb re-clonotyped the PCR reads via MiXCR. The sample has approximately 11,000 clones, 25% to 35% seen once. What was sequenced was adjacent normal tissue. All receptors come from a male donor with papillary thyroid cancer or a benign thyroid nodule (not recorded which). Some clones in this sample may be carry-over from other donors' samples.

This chain's CDR3 is CASRYRAVNQPQHF. As DNA, the CDR3 is TGTGCCAGCAGATACAGGGCGGTTAATCAGCCCCAGCATTTT. The V call is TRBV28, the J call TRBJ1-5; tentative D call: TRBD1 (6 bases). V was clipped by 6 bases and J by 4 bases, with 13 bases between them. Germline lookup yields CDR1 MDHEN and CDR2 SYDVKM. CDR3 length: 14 amino acids. Supplemented by reference TRBV28 and TRBJ1-5, the full variable domain reads DVKVTQSSRYLVKRTGEKVFLECVQDMDHENMFWYRQDPGLGLRLIYFSYDVKMKEKGDIPEGYSVSREKKERFSLILESASTNQTSMYLCASRYRAVNQPQHFGDGTRLSIL.

The CDR3 loop is CASTSNLRQPQHF. The CDR3 DNA reads TGTGCCAGTACCTCCAATCTAAGGCAGCCCCAGCATTTT. The chain couples TRBV19 to TRBJ1-5; D unresolved. The CDR3 totals 13 residues. Germline CDR1 and CDR2: LNHDA and SQIVND (reference sequence). Trimming removed 7 bases at V and 7 bases at J, with 14 bases between.

The chain uses TRBV19 and TRBJ2-5; 15 bases map to TRBD2. The CDR3 is 17 residues long. Germline assignment: CDR1 LNHDA and CDR2 SQIVND (reference sequence). The trim removed 5 bases at V and 5 bases at J, leaving 9 bases unmatched. The CDR3: CASSPRTSGRVGETQYF. CDR3 DNA sequence: TGTGCCAGTAGTCCTAGGACTAGCGGGAGGGTTGGGGAGACCCAGTACTTC.

The rearrangement links TRBV2 to TRBJ2-5; D gene ambiguous. V lost 6 bases, J lost 2 bases, and 7 bases lay in between. Germline V lookup: CDR1 SNHLY, CDR2 FYNNEI. CDR3 length: 12 amino acids. The CDR3 DNA is TGTGCCAGCAGCCCCTCTCAAGAGACCCAGTACTTC. Translating it yields CASSPSQETQYF.

This clone is medium-sized. The chain couples TRBV3-1 to TRBJ2-5; D ambiguous. With 0 bases removed from V and 1 base from J, the gap between germline ends came to 6 bases. This CDR3 region has 14 residues. Germline CDR1 reads LGHDT; CDR2 reads YNNKEL (reference sequence). CDR3 DNA sequence: TGTGCCAGCAGCCAAGATACAGTCCAAGAGACCCAGTACTTC. Translated, it gives CASSQDTVQETQYF.

By share of the sample, this clone is medium-sized (0.01 to 0.1%). The rearrangement joins TRBV30 to TRBJ2-7; no clear D gene. The CDR3 spans 12 residues. Germline V gives CDR1 GTSNPN, CDR2 SVGIG (reference sequence). V shed 2 bases and J shed 2 bases, with 7 bases lying between them. CDR3 amino acids: CAWSTDTYEQYF. The CDR3 DNA sequence: TGTGCCTGGAGTACAGACACCTACGAGCAGTACTTC.

This clone appeared a few times. The rearrangement links TRBV20-1 to TRBJ2-3, with 9 bases fitting TRBD1. The CDR3 totals 16 residues. Trimming cost V 2 bases and J 1 base; bases outside gene matches: 7. CDR1 is DFQATT, CDR2 SNEGSKA, per germline (reference sequence). The DNA of the CDR3 is TGCAGTGCTAGAAAAGAGGACAGGGGAGGCACAGATACGCAGTATTTT. It codes for CSARKEDRGGTDTQYF.

The chain recombines TRBV6-1 with TRBJ1-2; D uncertain. Looked up from germline, CDR1 is MNHNS and CDR2 is SASEGT. V gave up 6 bases and J gave up 3 bases, with 20 bases separating them. This CDR3 spans 16 amino acids. The CDR3 reads CASRPSTVLSHYGYTF. As DNA, the CDR3 is TGTGCCAGCAGGCCTTCAACGGTGCTATCACACTATGGCTACACCTTC.

On this clone itself: A read error may account for a junction end that differs from germline. V and J are TRBV28 and TRBJ1-2, with D possibly TRBD1 on 5 matching bases. There are 15 residues in the CDR3. Germline-derived CDR1 and CDR2 are MDHEN and SYDVKM. CDR3 amino acids: CARSPGTEQNYGYTF. The CDR3 DNA follows: TGTGCCAGAAGTCCCGGGACGGAGCAAAACTATGGATACACCTTC.

The chain has TRBV2 and TRBJ2-1; TRBD2 is a possible D gene (5 bases). Germline assignment: CDR1 SNHLY and CDR2 FYNNEI. The CDR3 consists of 15 residues. The V and J ends lost 4 bases and 4 bases respectively, with 14 bases between them. This CDR3 reads CASSGRLGVYNEQFF. CDR3 nucleotides: TGTGCCAGCAGTGGTCGTTTGGGAGTGTACAATGAGCAGTTCTTC.

This clone was counted ten times or more. The chain joins TRBV27 to TRBJ2-5, with 11 bases matching TRBD2. V was clipped by 5 bases and J by 1 base; unmatched bases: 9. Germline V gene data show CDR1 as MNHEY and CDR2 as SMNVEV (reference sequence). The CDR3 is made up of 17 amino acids. The chain's CDR3 is CASSTRLAGPLQETQYF. CDR3 DNA: TGTGCCAGCAGTACCCGACTAGCGGGACCCCTCCAAGAGACCCAGTACTTC.

The chain has TRBV20-1 and TRBJ1-1, with D possibly being TRBD1 (6 bases). The CDR3 spans 13 residues. CDR1 and CDR2 from the germline V gene are DFQATT and SNEGSKA (reference sequence). V shed 6 bases and J shed 4 bases, with 15 bases lying between them. DNA for the CDR3: TGCAGTGCACATTGGCAGGGGTCCACTGAAGCTTTCTTT. It is translated as CSAHWQGSTEAFF.

V is TRBV20-1 and J is TRBJ2-1; 8 nucleotides match TRBD2. The V segment lost 4 bases and the J segment 6 bases; nucleotides outside the gene matches: 8. Germline values: CDR1 DFQATT, CDR2 SNEGSKA (reference sequence). CDR3 length: 14 amino acids. In DNA form, the CDR3 reads TGCAGTGCTAAGAGCGGGAGAGGGGGCAATGAGCAGTTCTTC. This codes for CSAKSGRGGNEQFF.

Of note for this clone: Germline and junction disagree at one end, which may indicate a read error. The chain joins TRBV11-2 to TRBJ1-5; unclear D gene. Germline-derived CDR1 and CDR2 are SGHAT and FQNNGV. CDR3 length equals 13 residues. For the CDR3, the DNA is TGTGCCAGCAGCCTAGAGCGTAATCAGCCCCAGCATTTT. Protein: CASSLERNQPQHF.

As concerns this clone: The conserved closing phenylalanine or tryptophan is absent in this CDR3, likely reflecting a read error. The chain joins TRBV11-1 to TRBJ2-1, with D perhaps matching TRBD1 (6 bases). The CDR3 contains 14 residues. Germline values: CDR1 SGHAT, CDR2 FQDESV (reference sequence). Between the trimmed V and J ends, which lost 4 bases and 7 bases, there was a span of 14 bases. The CDR3, as DNA: TGTGCCAGCAGCTCGTCAGGGGTCGGGAATGAGCAGTTCTCC. Protein: CASSSSGVGNEQFS.

The V call is TRBV7-2, the J call TRBJ2-1, with 11 bases matching TRBD2. With 4 bases clipped from V and 5 bases from J, the junction kept 7 bases outside the gene matches. The CDR3 runs 16 residues. Germline assignment: CDR1 SGHTA and CDR2 FQGNSA. The CDR3 DNA reads as TGTGCCAGCAGCTCCAAACTAGCGGGAGTTGACAATGAGCAGTTCTTC. It is translated as CASSSKLAGVDNEQFF.

The rearrangement uses TRBV18 and TRBJ2-1; TRBD2 aligns across 11 bases. V shed 6 bases and J 7 bases; nucleotides not matched to a gene: 8. This CDR3 is built from 15 residues. Germline V gene data show CDR1 as KGHSH and CDR2 as LQKENI. The CDR3 DNA reads TGTGCCAGCTCTCCTACTAGCGGGAGTAAAAATGAGCAGTTCTTC. Translated: CASSPTSGSKNEQFF.

This clone appeared many times. The V call is TRBV5-4, the J call TRBJ1-2; 7 bases are shared with TRBD1. The CDR3 runs 13 residues. V dropped 1 base and J dropped 7; count of bases not matched to a gene: 4. CDR1 and CDR2 (germline): SGHNT, YYREEE (reference sequence). CDR3 coding DNA: TGTGCCAGCAGCTTGCAGGGGGTTTCTGGCTACACCTTC. Translated, it gives CASSLQGVSGYTF.

The sample holds a few counts of this clone. J is TRBJ1-2 and V is TRBV28; 8 bases are shared with TRBD1. CDR3 length equals 16 residues. V shed 6 bases, J shed 0 bases, and the junction held 9 bases outside the gene matches. Germline lookup yields CDR1 MDHEN and CDR2 SYDVKM. The CDR3 nucleotides read TGTGCCAGCAGCTCGGGACAGGAAACAACTAACTATGGCTACACCTTC. Protein sequence: CASSSGQETTNYGYTF.

Written as DNA, the CDR3 is TGCGCCAGCAGCTCCCGAACGACAGGGGCGGGGGATGAGCAGTTCTTC. It is translated as CASSSRTTGAGDEQFF. The chain combines TRBV5-1 with TRBJ2-1, with D possibly matching TRBD1 (8 bases). From germline, CDR1 is SGHRS and CDR2 YFSETQ. The ends were cut back, 3 bases at V and 8 bases at J, with 21 bases in the middle. The CDR3 runs to 16 residues.

V and J are TRBV28 and TRBJ1-2, with 8 nucleotides matching TRBD1. The germline V gene has CDR1 MDHEN and CDR2 SYDVKM. The CDR3 has 14 residues. V lost 3 bases to trimming and J lost 8 bases; unmatched junction nucleotides: 8. In nucleotides, the CDR3 is TGTGCCAGCAGTTTGGGTACAGGGGGAAGGGGCTACACCTTC. Its translation: CASSLGTGGRGYTF.

By sample fraction, this clone is medium-sized. The V and J genes are TRBV4-1 and TRBJ2-2; D gene ambiguous. The CDR3 has 15 residues. Germline loops: CDR1 MGHRA, CDR2 YSYEKL. Trimming shortened V by 0 bases and J by 2 bases, and 7 bases separated the two germline ends. The CDR3 nucleotides read TGCGCCAGCAGCCAAGATACTCTAAACACCGGGGAGCTGTTTTTT. Amino acid sequence: CASSQDTLNTGELFF.

This chain uses TRBV7-2 with TRBJ1-3; D remains ambiguous. This CDR3 has 14 residues. From germline, CDR1 is SGHTA and CDR2 FQGNSA. V was trimmed by 3 bases and J by 4 bases, leaving 10 bases between them. The CDR3 is CASSFLGSGNTIYF. The DNA of the CDR3 is TGTGCCAGCAGCTTTCTGGGATCGGGAAACACCATATATTTT.

The chain joins TRBV6-1 to TRBJ2-1, with TRBD2 matching 7 bases. Per the germline V gene, CDR1 is MNHNS and CDR2 is SASEGT. This CDR3 is built from 14 residues. The V gene end was trimmed by 6 bases and the J gene end by 8 bases; junction bases not matched to a gene: 10. The CDR3 DNA follows: TGTGCCAGCAGCCCGGCGGGAGAGATCGATGAGCAGTTCTTC. It translates to CASSPAGEIDEQFF.

This clone appeared once. This sequence joins TRBV5-6 and TRBJ2-7; 14 nucleotides agree with TRBD2. Trimming at V came to 1 base and at J to 9 bases, leaving 9 bases not matched to a gene. Per the germline V gene, CDR1 is SGHDT and CDR2 is YYEEEE. The CDR3 sequence is 16 residues long. The CDR3 nucleotides read TGTGCCAGCAGCTTGACCCCCGGGACTAGCGGGAGTAGGCAGTACTTC. This gives the protein CASSLTPGTSGSRQYF.

There are a few counts of this clone. The chain has TRBV5-1 and TRBJ1-1; no firm D call. The CDR3 is 14 residues long. Looked up from germline, CDR1 is SGHRS and CDR2 is YFSETQ. Trimming pared 2 bases from V and 1 base from J, leaving 9 bases between. The CDR3 bases are TGCGCCAGCAGCTTACAAGCTGGGAACACTGAAGCTTTCTTT. This sequence encodes CASSLQAGNTEAFF.